This entry lists 22 T cell receptor beta chains sequenced from one sample in a study of T cell responses to AZD1222 COVID-19 vaccine. TCRdb's table, derived via immunoSEQ multiplex PCR, lists solely in-frame clones and lacks some. The sample has 90,000 to 140,000 clones, over 75% seen once. The sequences come from peripheral blood, collected on day 0 of AZD1222 vaccination. These TCRs come from an adult in good health.

The chain links TRBV7-2 to TRBJ2-2, with 7 bases aligning to TRBD2. Germline V gives CDR1 SGHTA, CDR2 FQGNSA. V dropped 2 bases and J dropped 2; count of bases not matched to a gene: 14. The CDR3 is 19 residues long. This CDR3 reads CASSLTNGLVRGNTGELFF. DNA of the CDR3: TGTGCCAGCAGCTTAACGAACGGACTAGTGCGGGGCAACACCGGGGAGCTGTTTTTT.

The chain joins TRBV5-1 to TRBJ2-1; 7 bases are a match to TRBD2. The germline V gene encodes CDR1 SGHRS and CDR2 YFSETQ. This CDR3 is built from 16 residues. The J segment lost 2 bases and the V segment lost 4 bases, leaving 9 bases of the junction unmatched. The CDR3 loop reads CASSSTTSAAYNEQFF. CDR3 DNA sequence: TGCGCCAGCAGCAGCACTACTAGCGCCGCCTACAATGAGCAGTTCTTC.

The chain recombines TRBV28 with TRBJ1-5; perhaps TRBD1 as D (5 bases). Per germline, CDR1 MDHEN and CDR2 SYDVKM. V shed 6 bases and J shed 6 bases, with 15 bases lying between them. This CDR3 has 14 amino acids. CDR3 nucleotide sequence: TGTGCCAGCAGCAGGGATAGTTCGGTTCAGCCCCAGCATTTT. Its translation is CASSRDSSVQPQHF.

This clone was observed a few times. The rearrangement joins TRBV6-2 or TRBV6-3 to TRBJ2-1; TRBD2 aligns across 9 bases. CDR1 and CDR2 (germline): MNHEY, SVGEGT. The CDR3 loop spans 14 amino acids. Germline trimming cut 4 bases from V and 8 bases from J; bases unmatched to any gene: 6. The CDR3 sequence: CASSFPSGMDEQFF. CDR3 nucleotides: TGTGCCAGCAGTTTCCCTAGCGGGATGGATGAGCAGTTCTTC.

The rearrangement joins TRBV11-3 to TRBJ2-2; D remains ambiguous. Germline loops: CDR1 SGHNT, CDR2 YENEEA. This CDR3 spans 14 amino acids. Trimming shortened V by 2 bases and J by 7 bases, and 11 bases separated the two germline ends. The CDR3 protein is CASSLNSGYGELFF. The CDR3 region has the DNA TGTGCCAGCAGCTTAAATTCGGGTTACGGGGAGCTGTTTTTT. The full variable domain, rest sourced from reference TRBV11-3 and TRBJ2-2, is EAGVVQSPRYKIIEKKQPVAFWCNPISGHNTLYWYLQNLGQGPELLIRYENEEAVDDSQLPKDRFSAERLKGVDSTLKIQPAELGDSAVYLCASSLNSGYGELFFGEGSRLTVL.

J is TRBJ2-3 and V is TRBV2, with no clear D. The length of the CDR3 is 14 residues. CDR1 and CDR2 from the germline V gene are SNHLY and FYNNEI. Trimming cost V 7 bases and J 0 bases, with 11 bases left between them. The CDR3 spells CASMGEISTDTQYF. CDR3 in DNA: TGTGCCAGCATGGGCGAGATTAGCACAGATACGCAGTATTTT. The complete variable domain, with remaining parts taken from reference TRBV2 and TRBJ2-3, reads EPEVTQTPSHQVTQMGQEVILRCVPISNHLYFYWYRQILGQKVEFLVSFYNNEISEKSEIFDDQFSVERPDGSNFTLKIRSTKLEDSAMYFCASMGEISTDTQYFGPGTRLTVL.

The chain carries TRBV9 and TRBJ2-1, with 10 bases matching TRBD1. The germline V gene encodes CDR1 SGDLS and CDR2 YYNGEE. V lost 4 bases, J lost 4 bases, and 8 bases stayed unmatched. This CDR3 is built from 16 residues. DNA of the CDR3: TGTGCCAGCAGCTCCTTGGGGACAGGGGTTTACAATGAGCAGTTCTTC. Its translation is CASSSLGTGVYNEQFF.

The chain is built from TRBV6-1 and TRBJ1-4; 7 bases match TRBD1. The trim removed 4 bases at V and 3 bases at J, leaving 11 bases unmatched. Germline values: CDR1 MNHNS, CDR2 SASEGT. The CDR3 is 17 residues long. The CDR3 is CASSGGGGFGANEKLFF. The CDR3, as DNA: TGTGCCAGCAGTGGCGGAGGGGGCTTCGGGGCTAATGAAAAACTGTTTTTT.

The chain uses TRBV7-2 and TRBJ2-7; 10 nucleotides align to TRBD2. The CDR3 extends over 16 amino acids. CDR1 and CDR2 from the germline V gene are SGHTA and FQGNSA. J was trimmed by 0 bases and V by 4 bases; bases with no gene match: 6. The CDR3, as DNA: TGTGCCAGCAGCTCCGCTAGCGGGAGCCCCTCCTACGAGCAGTACTTC. Translation gives CASSSASGSPSYEQYF. The full variable domain, completed using reference TRBV7-2 and TRBJ2-7, is GAGVSQSPSNKVTEKGKDVELRCDPISGHTALYWYRQSLGQGLEFLIYFQGNSAPDKSGLPSDRFSAERTGGSVSTLTIQRTQQEDSAVYLCASSSASGSPSYEQYFGPGTRLTVT.

The DNA for the CDR3 is TGTGCCAGCAGCTTATCGCTAGCGGTGAACACCGGGGAGCTGTTTTTT. Its translation: CASSLSLAVNTGELFF. The rearrangement joins TRBV7-6 to TRBJ2-2, with TRBD2 identical over 7 bases. Germline loops: CDR1 SGHVS, CDR2 FNYEAQ. After removal of 2 bases from V and 1 base from J, the junction contained 4 bases not matched to a gene. The CDR3 has 16 residues.

This chain joins TRBV9 and TRBJ1-3, with D possibly TRBD1 on 5 matching bases. Germline CDR1 and CDR2: SGDLS and YYNGEE. Trimming stripped 0 bases from V and 1 base from J, with 11 bases between. This CDR3 contains 16 residues. The CDR3: CASSVEAGGSGNTIYF. CDR3 DNA sequence: TGTGCCAGCAGCGTAGAGGCTGGGGGGTCTGGAAACACCATATATTTT.

Regarding this clone: The same CDR3 also results from other DNA sequences found in this sample. This chain joins TRBV14 and TRBJ1-4; D is uncertain. This CDR3 has 12 amino acids. The V gene's germline CDR1 is SGHDN and CDR2 FVKESK. Trimming removed 0 bases from V and 8 bases from J, with 4 bases in between. The CDR3 region is CASSQDLEKLFF. Here the CDR3 DNA reads TGTGCCAGCAGCCAAGACCTCGAAAAACTGTTTTTT.

J is TRBJ1-6 and V is TRBV7-9; TRBD1 matches at 11 bases. The CDR3 totals 15 residues. Trimming took 5 bases from V and 10 from J; bases not matched to a gene: 7. Looked up from germline, CDR1 is SEHNR and CDR2 is FQNEAQ (reference sequence). The chain's CDR3 is CASSTRTGGESPLHF. The CDR3 DNA is TGTGCCAGCAGCACTCGGACAGGGGGCGAGTCACCCCTCCACTTT.

V is TRBV5-4 and J is TRBJ2-1; the D is unclear. CDR1 and CDR2 from the germline V gene are SGHNT and YYREEE (reference sequence). V gave up 0 bases and J gave up 7 bases, with 8 bases separating them. CDR3 size: 13 residues. CDR3: CASSLAARNEQFF. CDR3 sequence (DNA): TGTGCCAGCAGCTTGGCCGCGCGGAATGAGCAGTTCTTC.

This chain connects TRBV10-2 to TRBJ2-3; D is uncertain. V shed 4 bases and J shed 7 bases, with 12 bases lying between them. The CDR3 covers 13 residues. The germline gives CDR1 WSHSY, CDR2 SAAADI. This CDR3 reads CASSADRSNTQYF. The CDR3 DNA follows: TGCGCCAGCAGTGCCGACCGGTCCAATACGCAGTATTTT.

This clone is a singleton in its sample. The chain carries TRBV7-2 and TRBJ2-3; TRBD2 matches at 9 bases. The CDR3 runs to 15 residues. After removal of 2 bases from V and 6 bases from J, the junction contained 6 bases not matched to a gene. Per germline, CDR1 SGHTA and CDR2 FQGNSA. The DNA for the CDR3 is TGTGCCAGCAGCTTACTCACGAGCGGGAGGGATACGCAGTATTTT. Translated, it gives CASSLLTSGRDTQYF.

The chain links TRBV7-8 to TRBJ1-5; D ambiguous. Germline V CDR1 and CDR2: SGHVS, FQNEAQ. V was shortened by 1 base and J by 0 bases, with 13 bases between the two germline ends. This CDR3 comprises 17 residues. Here the CDR3 DNA reads TGTGCCAGCAGCTTAGTAGGGCGGACTTATAGCAATCAGCCCCAGCATTTT. Its translation is CASSLVGRTYSNQPQHF.

This rearrangement joins TRBV5-4 to TRBJ1-3; tentatively, D is TRBD1 (5 bases). CDR1 and CDR2 from the germline V gene are SGHNT and YYREEE (reference sequence). The V end was cut by 0 bases, the J end by 0 bases, with 7 bases between. The length of the CDR3 is 15 residues. The CDR3 reads CASSLDRNSGNTIYF. The CDR3 DNA is TGTGCCAGCAGCTTGGACAGGAACTCTGGAAACACCATATATTTT.

The sample holds one count of this clone. The chain combines TRBV5-1 with TRBJ1-1, with no clear D. The CDR3 runs 15 residues. The germline V and J ends were trimmed by 0 bases and 0 bases, with 9 bases remaining between them. The germline V gene encodes CDR1 SGHRS and CDR2 YFSETQ. The CDR3 DNA sequence: TGCGCCAGCAGCTTGGATGGCAGGATGAACACTGAAGCTTTCTTT. As protein: CASSLDGRMNTEAFF.

The sample holds one count of this clone. This rearrangement joins TRBV20-1 to TRBJ2-1; TRBD2 aligns across 7 bases. V lost 6 bases and J lost 8; bases outside the gene matches: 4. The CDR3 totals 11 residues. In germline, CDR1 is DFQATT, CDR2 SNEGSKA (reference sequence). CDR3 nucleotide sequence: TGCAGTGCGCAGACTAGCCATGAGCAGTTCTTC. This encodes CSAQTSHEQFF.

This clone was found a few times. This chain connects TRBV28 to TRBJ2-1, with 8 bases identical to TRBD2. Germline CDR1 is MDHEN and CDR2 is SYDVKM. Trimming took 7 bases from V and 0 from J; bases not matched to a gene: 8. There are 16 residues in the CDR3. The CDR3, as DNA: TGTGCCAGCACGGGTAGCGGGAAGACCTCCTACAATGAGCAGTTCTTC. Translated, it gives CASTGSGKTSYNEQFF.

This clone appeared once. The chain carries TRBV4-1 and TRBJ2-7, with D possibly matching TRBD2 (5 bases). Trimming removed 4 bases at V and 3 bases at J, with 19 bases between. CDR1 and CDR2 (germline): MGHRA, YSYEKL. CDR3 length: 16 residues. The CDR3 DNA follows: TGCGCCAGCAGCCCAGGTCAGGCAAGGAGGAACTACGAGCAGTACTTC. It translates to CASSPGQARRNYEQYF.